Described below is a single TCR beta chain sequence and its context. Its antigen remains unknown. The sample comes from a study of tumor and adjacent non-tumor tissue in lung cancer. Turning to the study itself: There were 11 to 13 adenocarcinoma, 2 squamous cell carcinoma and 1 small cell lung cancer cases. Stage I to III disease affected some 11 men and 5 women aged roughly 31 to 85.

The J segment lost 7 bases and the V segment lost 5 bases, leaving 18 bases of the junction unmatched. This CDR3 has 17 residues. Study observations and caveats: TCR diversity was significantly greater in tumor than normal lung tissue. Top 100 clones took a larger repertoire share in normal lung.

The library came from three nested PCR rounds adapted from ARM-PCR protocols. From the multiplex PCR reads, TCRdb called clonotypes with MiXCR, one entry per CDR3 protein. The table has 200,000 or so distinct CDR3 sequences, 71% seen once. The template was RNA from unsorted bulk tissue. The material sequenced was lung tumor tissue. This TCR was recovered from a man aged 60 to 69 with non-small cell lung cancer. The gene calls are TRBV12-3 or TRBV12-4 and TRBJ1-2; 8 nucleotides line up with TRBD1. The CDR3 reads CASSRSGTGPSVGGYTF. CDR3 coding DNA: TGTGCCAGCAGTAGATCCGGGACAGGCCCTTCTGTTGGTGGCTACACCTTC.